The T cell receptor (beta chain) described here comes from a study of T cell responses to AZD1222 COVID-19 vaccine. Study-wide results and caveats: Donors were chiefly white British, with a greater number of females, and clonal diversity was perhaps underestimated. The study found vaccine-associated CD4 TCRs spanning spike, dominant at 160-218 and 743-854. Receipt of two AZD1222 doses was followed by a rise in Spike-specific TCR breadth and depth.

As concerns this clone: Its antigen is unknown.

V was shortened by 6 bases and J by 10 bases, with 18 bases between the two germline ends. The CDR3 totals 13 residues. Germline assignment: CDR1 MNHEY and CDR2 SMNVEV (reference sequence). Combined were second doses at about 4 or about 12 weeks. The repertoire was sequenced with immunoSEQ multiplex PCR; TCRdb's copy has only in-frame clones and lacks some. The sample lists 180,000 or so clones, about 90% occurring once. The sequenced sample was peripheral blood, obtained 28 days after the second AZD1222 dose. The origin of this receptor is an adult who received the AZD1222 COVID-19 vaccine. V and J are TRBV27 and TRBJ1-1; D may be TRBD1 (5 bases). This chain's CDR3 is CASRDGGELGAFF. The CDR3 DNA is TGTGCCAGCAGGGATGGAGGGGAGCTGGGAGCTTTCTTT.